This paragraph covers one TCR beta chain sequence. In the authors' workflow: By means of reference gene primer amplification, nucleated cell counts were estimated. Clones were sequenced by immunoSEQ multiplex PCR, and TCRdb holds only the in-frame ones, with some missing. From that table come the V and J calls and clone size; the DNA was used to work out D and trimming. This sample has approximately 66,000 clones; about 87% occur once, and the top ten carry 6.6%. The sample belongs to a study of blood T cell repertoires in COVID-19. Study summary: Italy, Spain and the United States were the sources of the convalescent and acute COVID-19 samples. In each case, the material was cDNA or gDNA derived from T cells, B-cell-depleted T cells, or PBMCs.

This CDR3 region has 17 residues. Trimming removed 0 bases at V and 3 bases at J, with 18 bases between. The germline CDR1 and CDR2 sequences are PRHDT and FYEKMQ (reference sequence). The sample was peripheral blood. This chain links TRBV13 with TRBJ2-7, with D hard to call. The clonotype originates from a man aged 60-69 years with acute or convalescent COVID-19. The CDR3 nucleotides read TGTGCCAGCAGCTTAGGGGCGGCGGATCTTCCCTACTACGAGCAGTACTTC. It yields the protein CASSLGAADLPYYEQYF.